Listed here are 25 T cell receptor beta chains from one sample, sequenced in a study of CD8+ T cells in alopecia areata. Once RNA had been extracted, it was reverse transcribed into cDNA to act as the sequencing template. Clones were sequenced by immunoSEQ multiplex PCR, and TCRdb holds only the in-frame ones, with some missing. The table includes about 270,000 clones, about 62% detected once. The treatment: oral pan-JAK inhibitor, 5-10 mg twice daily. The source was CD4+ T cells sorted from blood, collected around week 52, from a patient treated with tofacitinib. These receptors were obtained from a human donor with alopecia areata.

This clone came up a few times. The rearrangement joins TRBV29-1 to TRBJ2-7; no definite D call. The germline gives CDR1 SQVTM, CDR2 ANQGSEA. With 7 bases removed from V and 0 bases from J, the gap between germline ends came to 7 bases. This CDR3 has 11 amino acids. CDR3: CSAWFSYEQYF. CDR3 DNA: TGCAGCGCCTGGTTCTCCTACGAGCAGTACTTC.

This sequence joins TRBV20-1 and TRBJ2-1; the D is unclear. Germline CDR1 reads DFQATT; CDR2 reads SNEGSKA (reference sequence). The CDR3 spans 11 residues. V was shortened by 3 bases and J by 9 bases, with 9 bases between the two germline ends. This chain's CDR3 is CSASPAIEQFF. The CDR3 DNA reads TGCAGTGCTAGCCCCGCCATTGAGCAGTTCTTC.

The chain is built from TRBV25-1 and TRBJ1-2, with no clear D. Germline V gene sequence: CDR1 MGHDK, CDR2 SYGVNS. V lost 6 bases, J lost 4 bases, and 9 bases lay in between. The CDR3 loop spans 12 amino acids. In DNA, the CDR3 is TGTGCCAGCAGGAGAGGCACCTATGGCTACACCTTC. It translates to CASRRGTYGYTF.

This chain joins TRBV7-2 and TRBJ1-6; perhaps TRBD1 as D (5 bases). Germline-derived CDR1 and CDR2 are SGHTA and FQGNSA. The CDR3 has 12 amino acids. With 5 bases removed from V and 13 bases from J, the gap between germline ends came to 12 bases. CDR3 nucleotide sequence: TGTGCCAGCAGCCCAGAACAGGTCCCCCTCCACTTT. This gives the protein CASSPEQVPLHF. Together with reference TRBV7-2 and TRBJ1-6, the CDR3 gives the full variable domain: GAGVSQSPSNKVTEKGKDVELRCDPISGHTALYWYRQSLGQGLEFLIYFQGNSAPDKSGLPSDRFSAERTGGSVSTLTIQRTQQEDSAVYLCASSPEQVPLHFGNGTRLTVT.

This clone was counted only a few times. The chain carries TRBV25-1 and TRBJ1-6; D gene uncertain. The CDR3 is 14 residues long. The V gene lost 7 bases and the J gene lost 2 bases, with 9 bases spanning the gap. Germline V lookup: CDR1 MGHDK, CDR2 SYGVNS. The CDR3 DNA reads as TGTGCCAGCACCCTAGGACCCTATAATTCACCCCTCCACTTT. Its protein is CASTLGPYNSPLHF.

This chain links TRBV4-1 with TRBJ2-7; D may correspond to TRBD1 or TRBD2 (5 bases each). This CDR3 comprises 14 residues. The germline gives CDR1 MGHRA, CDR2 YSYEKL. V lost 1 base, J lost 6 bases, and 13 bases lay in between. This CDR3 reads CASSQVGTGIEQYF. CDR3 sequence (DNA): TGCGCCAGCAGCCAAGTGGGGACCGGGATCGAGCAGTACTTC.

This clone was observed a handful of times. The chain joins TRBV7-3 to TRBJ1-1, with D hard to call. The CDR3 sequence is 11 residues long. Germline V gene data show CDR1 as SGHTA and CDR2 as FQGTGA. Trimming stripped 4 bases from V and 7 bases from J, with 7 bases between. CDR3 in amino acids: CASSSGGEAFF. DNA for the CDR3: TGTGCCAGCAGCTCTGGCGGTGAAGCTTTCTTT.

This clone was seen only a few times. The rearrangement links TRBV7-9 to TRBJ2-7; 7 nucleotides line up with TRBD1. Germline loops: CDR1 SEHNR, CDR2 FQNEAQ (reference sequence). Trimming at V came to 5 bases and at J to 3 bases, leaving 7 bases not matched to a gene. This CDR3 contains 14 residues. The CDR3 region is CASSVTGSLYEQYF. The CDR3 DNA sequence: TGTGCCAGCAGCGTGACAGGGTCCCTCTACGAGCAGTACTTC.

The V call is TRBV5-4, the J call TRBJ2-1, with 7 bases identical to TRBD1. This CDR3 is 14 amino acids long. Unmatched junction bases numbered 3, after V lost 1 base and J lost 5 bases. Looked up from germline, CDR1 is SGHNT and CDR2 is YYREEE (reference sequence). CDR3 sequence reads: CASSLTGTDNEQFF. The CDR3 nucleotides are TGTGCCAGCAGCTTGACAGGGACAGACAATGAGCAGTTCTTC.

This clone was found once. This sequence joins TRBV29-1 and TRBJ2-3, with 10 bases fitting TRBD1. CDR3 size: 15 residues. V trimming: 5 bases; J trimming: 0 bases; junction bases outside the gene matches: 5. CDR1 is SQVTM and CDR2 is ANQGSEA in the germline V gene. CDR3 region: CSVRQGAHSTDTQYF. The CDR3 nucleotides read TGCAGCGTTCGACAGGGGGCCCATAGCACAGATACGCAGTATTTT.

CDR3 loop: CASSSGAFF. CDR3 nucleotides: TGTGCCAGCAGTAGCGGAGCTTTCTTT. The chain employs TRBV2 and TRBJ1-1; D is ambiguous. The germline V gene encodes CDR1 SNHLY and CDR2 FYNNEI. V lost 5 bases, J lost 10 bases, and 5 bases lay in between. This CDR3 has 9 residues.

V and J are TRBV18 and TRBJ1-1, with D hard to call. V was clipped by 3 bases and J by 2 bases, with 10 bases between them. CDR3 length: 14 residues. The germline V gene has CDR1 KGHSH and CDR2 LQKENI. CDR3 sequence reads: CASSPLRINTEAFF. In DNA form, the CDR3 reads TGTGCCAGCTCACCCCTCAGGATTAACACTGAAGCTTTCTTT.

The CDR3 protein is CASSPSPGQGVTYEQYF. The DNA of the CDR3 is TGTGCCAGCAGCCCCTCTCCGGGACAGGGGGTTACCTACGAGCAGTACTTC. The chain has TRBV7-9 and TRBJ2-7, with 11 bases aligning to TRBD1. The germline V gene has CDR1 SEHNR and CDR2 FQNEAQ (reference sequence). The CDR3 extends over 17 amino acids. Germline trimming cut 5 bases from V and 2 bases from J; bases unmatched to any gene: 11. The whole variable domain, remainder taken from reference TRBV7-9 and TRBJ2-7, is DTGVSQNPRHKITKRGQNVTFRCDPISEHNRLYWYRQTLGQGPEFLTYFQNEAQLEKSRLLSDRFSAERPKGSFSTLEIQRTEQGDSAMYLCASSPSPGQGVTYEQYFGPGTRLTVT.

The sample holds a few counts of this clone. Other DNA sequences of this sample code for an identical CDR3. The gene calls are TRBV7-9 and TRBJ1-2, with D perhaps matching TRBD1 (5 bases). The germline gives CDR1 SEHNR, CDR2 FQNEAQ (reference sequence). The V and J ends lost 3 bases and 4 bases respectively, with 9 bases between them. CDR3 size: 13 residues. CDR3 DNA sequence: TGTGCCAGCAGCTTCGGACAAAGCTATGGCTACACCTTC. Its protein is CASSFGQSYGYTF.

The rearrangement joins TRBV30 to TRBJ1-2; D gene unclear. CDR1 is GTSNPN, CDR2 SVGIG, per germline (reference sequence). The CDR3 sequence is 13 residues long. With 2 bases removed from V and 2 bases from J, the gap between germline ends came to 9 bases. The CDR3: CAWSPDGNYGYTF. In DNA, the CDR3 is TGTGCCTGGAGTCCTGACGGAAACTATGGCTACACCTTC.

This chain connects TRBV6-5 to TRBJ2-1; D is possibly TRBD1 (6 bases). CDR3 length equals 13 residues. Germline CDR1 reads MNHEY; CDR2 reads SVGAGI. Trimming removed 8 bases from V and 0 bases from J, with 8 bases in between. The CDR3 nucleotides read TGTGCCAGCGGACAGCCCTCCTACAATGAGCAGTTCTTC. Its protein is CASGQPSYNEQFF.

This clone was seen more than once but under ten times. The chain carries TRBV19 and TRBJ1-2; unclear D gene. CDR1 LNHDA and CDR2 SQIVND come from the germline V gene (reference sequence). The CDR3 contains 14 residues. Trimming took off 3 bases at V and 4 bases at J, with 12 bases between the two ends. As DNA, the CDR3 is TGTGCCAGTAGTATTGGGCAGCGGCTCTATGGCTACACCTTC. This codes for CASSIGQRLYGYTF.

The chain carries TRBV30 and TRBJ2-1, with TRBD2 matching over 13 bases. CDR3 size: 16 residues. CDR1 is GTSNPN, CDR2 SVGIG, per germline (reference sequence). V lost 8 bases and J lost 2; bases outside the gene matches: 9. The CDR3: CAGGLAGPAPYNEQFF. The CDR3 DNA sequence: TGTGCCGGGGGACTAGCGGGGCCCGCACCCTACAATGAGCAGTTCTTC.

This chain joins TRBV11-2 and TRBJ1-1, with D unresolved. Trimming cost V 1 base and J 0 bases, with 6 bases left between them. This CDR3 spans 14 amino acids. Germline V gives CDR1 SGHAT, CDR2 FQNNGV. In DNA, the CDR3 is TGTGCCAGCAGCTTAGCGGGGATGAACACTGAAGCTTTCTTT. It is translated as CASSLAGMNTEAFF.

This chain connects TRBV27 to TRBJ2-2; D may be TRBD1 or TRBD2 (5 bases each). The CDR3 length is 14 residues. The germline V gene has CDR1 MNHEY and CDR2 SMNVEV (reference sequence). V dropped 10 bases and J dropped 0 bases, with 12 bases sitting between them. CDR3 in DNA: TGTGCCACCGGGGACGGGGCGAACACCGGGGAGCTGTTTTTT. This translates into CATGDGANTGELFF.

This clone has a handful of counts. This rearrangement joins TRBV7-8 to TRBJ2-1, with TRBD1 identical over 7 bases. Germline V gene lookup returns CDR1 SGHVS and CDR2 FQNEAQ. The CDR3 consists of 14 residues. J was trimmed by 9 bases and V by 5 bases; bases with no gene match: 10. The CDR3 here is CASSPPGGTGEQFF. Written as DNA, the CDR3 is TGTGCCAGCAGCCCCCCAGGGGGTACCGGTGAGCAGTTCTTC.

This clone was counted between two and nine times. The junction shows a germline mismatch at one end, possibly a read error. The chain carries TRBV2 and TRBJ2-7; D uncertain. The CDR3 consists of 12 residues. Germline V gives CDR1 SNHLY, CDR2 FYNNEI. CDR3 DNA sequence: TGTGCCAGCACTGAACTGGCCTACGAGCAGTACTTC. Translating it yields CASTELAYEQYF.

This clone appeared many times. This chain links TRBV21-1 with TRBJ1-6. TRBV21-1 is a pseudogene locus. The CDR3 length is 16 residues. DNA of the CDR3: TGTGCCAGCAGCACCCAAAACGAGGGAAGGGTTTCACCCCTCCACTTT. It codes for CASSTQNEGRVSPLHF.

The J gene is TRBJ2-1, the V gene TRBV14, with unresolved D. The V end was cut by 0 bases, the J end by 0 bases, with 6 bases between. Per germline, CDR1 SGHDN and CDR2 FVKESK. This CDR3 has 15 residues. In DNA form, the CDR3 reads TGTGCCAGCAGCCAAGAAGTGAGCTCCTACAATGAGCAGTTCTTC. Residues: CASSQEVSSYNEQFF. The full variable domain, completed using reference TRBV14 and TRBJ2-1, is EAGVTQFPSHSVIEKGQTVTLRCDPISGHDNLYWYRRVMGKEIKFLLHFVKESKQDESGMPNNRFLAERTGGTYSTLKVQPAELEDSGVYFCASSQEVSSYNEQFFGPGTRLTVL.

V is TRBV30 and J is TRBJ2-3; D possibly corresponds to TRBD2 (6 bases). Germline CDR1 is GTSNPN and CDR2 is SVGIG (reference sequence). Trimming pared 3 bases from V and 2 bases from J, leaving 12 bases between. This CDR3 is built from 14 residues. CDR3 DNA sequence: TGTGCCTGGAGCGAGGGACTTTCCACAGATACGCAGTATTTT. It specifies CAWSEGLSTDTQYF.